A selection of T cell receptor beta chains follows, all from one sample in a study of blood T cell repertoires in COVID-19. TCRdb keeps only in-frame clones here, not all; method: immunoSEQ multiplex PCR. The sample carries about 480,000 clones, 80% to 90% recorded once. The sequenced material came from PBMCs or T cells enriched from blood (not recorded which). The receptors stem from a woman aged 60-70 years who had recovered from COVID-19. The CDR3 runs from the conserved cysteine through the conserved F or W. D genes are given only for firm matches. Part of the rows lack a size; the others show once, few, many or a class for expanded clones.

abundance	v_gene	d_gene	j_gene	CDR3aa	CDR3nt
once	TRBV3-1/TRBV3-2	-	TRBJ2-2	CASSSPRLVPGELFF	TGTGCCAGCAGCTCCCCACGACTAGTCCCCGGGGAGCTGTTTTTT
-	TRBV7-8	-	TRBJ2-5	CASSLSLSETQYF	TGTGCCAGCAGCTTAAGCTTGTCGGAGACCCAGTACTTC
few	TRBV19	-	TRBJ2-1	CASSIAVHNEQFF	TGTGCCAGTAGCATAGCGGTCCACAATGAGCAGTTCTTC
-	TRBV5-1	-	TRBJ2-2	CASSLIEQGTGELFF	TGCGCCAGCAGCTTGATCGAACAGGGAACCGGGGAGCTGTTTTTT
-	TRBV4-1	TRBD1	TRBJ1-2	CASSYRQGSLKDGYTF	TGCGCCAGCAGCTACCGACAGGGGTCATTGAAGGATGGCTACACCTTC
-	TRBV7-6	-	TRBJ2-5	CASSLAAEGEDEETQYF	TGTGCCAGCAGCTTAGCTGCGGAAGGGGAAGACGAAGAGACCCAGTACTTC
once	TRBV25-1	TRBD1	TRBJ2-3	CASSEWGTGANTDTQYF	TGTGCCAGCAGTGAATGGGGGACAGGGGCGAACACAGATACGCAGTATTTT
-	TRBV3-1/TRBV3-2	-	TRBJ2-7	CASSQQVGQGNFF	-
-	TRBV11-3	-	TRBJ2-7	CASSLARANEQYF	TGTGCCAGCAGCTTAGCCAGGGCCAACGAGCAGTACTTC
-	TRBV7-2	TRBD2	TRBJ2-7	CASSPGLARTFEQYF	TGTGCCAGCAGCCCAGGACTAGCGAGAACCTTCGAGCAGTACTTC
-	TRBV10-1	TRBD1	TRBJ2-6	CASSRTGASSGANVLTF	TGCGCCAGCTCAAGGACAGGGGCATCCTCTGGGGCCAACGTCCTGACTTTC
-	TRBV2	TRBD1	TRBJ1-5	CASSEGTRGGNQPQHF	TGTGCCAGCAGTGAGGGGACCAGGGGGGGCAATCAGCCCCAGCATTTT
-	TRBV2	TRBD2	TRBJ2-7	CASSEGGGGHEQYF	TGTGCCAGCAGTGAGGGGGGGGGAGGCCACGAGCAGTACTTC
-	TRBV6-6	TRBD1	TRBJ1-4	CASRGTANEKLFF	TGTGCCAGCAGGGGGACAGCTAATGAAAAACTGTTTTTT
-	TRBV4-1	-	TRBJ2-5	CASSQVNRAQETQYF	TGCGCCAGCAGCCAAGTCAACAGGGCCCAAGAGACCCAGTACTTC
-	TRBV6-4	-	TRBJ1-1	CASSAQGWSSEAFF	TGTGCCAGCAGTGCCCAGGGTTGGTCGAGTGAAGCTTTCTTT
-	TRBV6-5	-	TRBJ1-5	CASSPPGQPQHF	TGTGCCAGCAGCCCCCCGGGTCAGCCCCAGCATTTT
-	TRBV4-2	-	TRBJ2-3	CASSPTPARRDTQYF	TGTGCCAGCAGCCCCACCCCAGCCAGGCGAGATACGCAGTATTTT
-	TRBV3-1/TRBV3-2	TRBD2	TRBJ2-3	CASSHGTSGDTQYF	TGTGCCAGCAGCCATGGGACTAGCGGAGATACGCAGTATTTT
few	TRBV12-5	TRBD1	TRBJ2-3	CASDQTGGLTDTQYF	TGTGCTAGTGACCAGACAGGGGGCTTGACAGATACGCAGTATTTT
-	TRBV2	-	TRBJ2-1	CASSISLSYNEQFF	TGTGCCAGCAGTATATCACTCTCCTACAATGAGCAGTTCTTC
few	TRBV6-5	TRBD1	TRBJ2-2	CASSSRDRAGTGELFF	TGTGCCAGCAGTTCCCGGGACAGGGCGGGCACCGGGGAGCTGTTTTTT